Listed here is a single TCR beta chain. Its antigen is as yet unknown. MiXCR, applied by TCRdb to the reads, yields one record per CDR3 protein. Of 370,000 or so distinct CDR3 sequences detected, roughly 34% appear once; the ten largest clones hold approximately 12%. This CDR3 region has 18 residues. From germline, CDR1 is LGHNA and CDR2 YSLEER. Losses at the gene ends were 2 bases for V and 0 bases for J; bases not matched to a gene: 6. These data come from a study of T cell repertoires in cytomegalovirus infection. The wider study: Alongside well-studied HLA-B-restricted CMV epitopes, recently identified HLA-C-restricted CMV epitopes were also used. From public TCR beta signatures came an indication of both CMV infection and matching HLA type. Study-wide points: In two of eight donors, the top clonotype was HLA-C-restricted CMV-specific. Public TCR beta family frequency separated CMV-and-HLA carriers, including in an independent cohort.

The input for sequencing was cultured PBMCs, taken from culture after CMV antigen stimulation. This rearrangement joins TRBV4-3 to TRBJ2-3, with 12 bases that match TRBD2. This receptor was obtained from a human donor in good health (CMV status not recorded). Some clones in this sample may be carry-over from other donors' samples. CDR3 coding DNA: TGCGCCAGCAGCCAATCTAGGACTAGCGGGATAAGCACAGATACGCAGTATTTT. Amino acid sequence: CASSQSRTSGISTDTQYF.